The clone carrying this T cell receptor (beta chain) was recorded at least ten times. Preparation of the TCRbeta library involved a method that used unique molecular identifiers. TCRdb fed the PCR reads into MiXCR, producing one record per CDR3 protein. The sample lists a few hundred thousand distinct CDR3 sequences, 10% occurring once. This specimen comes from a study of T-cell reconstitution after alpha-beta-depleted transplantation in children. CDR1 DFQATT and CDR2 SNEGSKA come from the germline V gene (reference sequence). Trimming took 6 bases from V and 5 from J; bases not matched to a gene: 8. The CDR3 is 13 residues long.

This sample comprised PBMCs from the stem cell graft donor, obtained from the stem cell graft. This TCR came from a human donor who donated a stem cell graft to a child with acute lymphoblastic leukemia. V usage is TRBV20-1 and J usage is TRBJ2-3; 7 bases align to TRBD1. In DNA form, the CDR3 reads TGCAGTGCGGTTACAGGGGCCGTAGATACGCAGTATTTT. This gives the protein CSAVTGAVDTQYF.